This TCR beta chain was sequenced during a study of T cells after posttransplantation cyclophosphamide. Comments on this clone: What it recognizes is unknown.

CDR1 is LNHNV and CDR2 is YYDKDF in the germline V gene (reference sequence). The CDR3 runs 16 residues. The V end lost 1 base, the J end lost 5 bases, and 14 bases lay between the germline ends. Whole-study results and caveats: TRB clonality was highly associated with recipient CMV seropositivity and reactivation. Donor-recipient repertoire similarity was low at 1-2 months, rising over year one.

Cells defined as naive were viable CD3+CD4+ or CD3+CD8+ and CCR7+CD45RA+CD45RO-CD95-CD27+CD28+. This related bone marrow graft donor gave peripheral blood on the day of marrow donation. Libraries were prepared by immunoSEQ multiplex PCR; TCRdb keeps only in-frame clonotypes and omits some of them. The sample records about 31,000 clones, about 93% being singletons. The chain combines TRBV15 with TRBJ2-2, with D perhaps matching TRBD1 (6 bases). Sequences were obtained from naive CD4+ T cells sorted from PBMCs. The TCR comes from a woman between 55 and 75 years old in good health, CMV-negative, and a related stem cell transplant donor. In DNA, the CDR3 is TGTGCCACCAGCAGAGTTGGGGGCCGGCGAACCGGGGAGCTGTTTTTT. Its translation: CATSRVGGRRTGELFF.